This section outlines one T cell receptor beta chain sequence together with its context. Antigen: not known. The data originate from a study of shared clonotypes between healthy human individuals. The repertoire was sequenced with immunoSEQ multiplex PCR; TCRdb's copy has only in-frame clones and lacks some. The table shows 2,500,000 or so clones, with less than 95% occurring only once. Broader study findings: What limited the represented genetic and exposure-history diversity was the small number of donors. Rarefaction revealed incomplete sorted-subset sequencing despite large depth.

The V gene lost 3 bases and the J gene lost 5 bases, with 13 bases spanning the gap. The germline V gene has CDR1 MGHRA and CDR2 YSYEKL. The CDR3 is 15 residues long. This chain connects TRBV4-1 to TRBJ2-2; TRBD1 is a possible D gene (6 bases). This clonotype was obtained from a young man in good health. Some clones in this sample may be carry-over from other donors' samples. Sequencing was done on a sample of naive CD4+ T cells from PBMCs. The subset: CD45RA+ positively selected. The chain's CDR3 is CASSHRDTKTGELFF. CDR3 nucleotides: TGCGCCAGCAGCCACCGGGACACAAAGACCGGGGAGCTGTTTTTT.